Shown below are 17 T cell receptor beta chains from a single sample sequenced in a study of blood T cell repertoires in COVID-19. TCRdb's table, derived via immunoSEQ multiplex PCR, lists solely in-frame clones and lacks some. The data hold more than 95,000 clones, with approximately 90% observed a single time. The sequencing sample was made of peripheral blood. These receptors all stem from a man between 50 and 59 years old in a cohort sampled during active COVID-19.

The chain links TRBV28 to TRBJ2-7; D possibly corresponds to TRBD1 (5 bases). Trimming removed 6 bases at V and 2 bases at J, with 8 bases between. CDR1 MDHEN and CDR2 SYDVKM come from the germline V gene. This CDR3 contains 12 residues. Written as DNA, the CDR3 is TGTGCCAGCAGGGGGCAGACCTACGAGCAGTACGTC. Amino acids: CASRGQTYEQYV.

CDR3 nucleotide sequence: TGTGCCAGTAGTATCCCGACAGGGAGCAATCAGCCCCAGCATTTT. This encodes CASSIPTGSNQPQHF. V is TRBV19 and J is TRBJ1-5; 7 bases match TRBD1. The CDR3 extends over 15 amino acids. Germline V gene data show CDR1 as LNHDA and CDR2 as SQIVND (reference sequence). J gave up 1 base and V 3 bases, and 3 bases lay outside the gene matches.

The gene calls are TRBV9 and TRBJ1-2; the D is unclear. Looked up from germline, CDR1 is SGDLS and CDR2 is YYNGEE. CDR3 length equals 15 residues. V was pared by 3 bases and J by 4 bases, with 16 bases between. As DNA, the CDR3 is TGTGCCAGCAGCGCCGGGGTGGGTCCGGGCTATGGCTACACCTTC. This encodes CASSAGVGPGYGYTF.

V gene TRBV18 combines with J gene TRBJ1-1; D is ambiguous. Trimming took 0 bases from V and 8 from J, leaving 16 bases between them. CDR3 length: 15 amino acids. CDR1 and CDR2 (germline): KGHSH, LQKENI. DNA for the CDR3: TGTGCCAGCTCACCACCTAACGGGTTAACGGCGGAAGCTTTCTTT. It specifies CASSPPNGLTAEAFF.

The CDR3 sequence: CASSEAWTSGGDTQYF. CDR3 nucleotide sequence: TGCGCCAGCAGCGAAGCGTGGACTAGCGGGGGGGATACGCAGTATTTT. This chain connects TRBV5-1 to TRBJ2-3, with 14 bases identical to TRBD2. The CDR3 extends over 16 amino acids. In germline, CDR1 is SGHRS, CDR2 YFSETQ. V was pared by 4 bases and J by 6 bases, with 7 bases of the junction left unmatched.

This chain joins TRBV11-2 and TRBJ2-7; 10 nucleotides match TRBD2. Per germline, CDR1 SGHAT and CDR2 FQNNGV. Trimming removed 5 bases from V and 5 bases from J; junction bases left unmatched: 6. CDR3 length: 14 amino acids. CDR3 amino acids: CASSIGTSVDEQYV. In nucleotides, the CDR3 is TGTGCCAGCAGCATCGGGACTAGCGTGGACGAGCAGTACGTC.

This chain links TRBV4-3 with TRBJ2-3, with 10 bases that match TRBD2. The V and J ends lost 4 bases and 1 base, in that order; junction bases with no gene match: 5. The length of the CDR3 is 16 residues. Germline CDR1 reads LGHNA; CDR2 reads YSLEER. As DNA, the CDR3 is TGCGCCAGCAGCCTGGCGAGCGGGGGGGGCACAGATACGCAGTATTTT. It codes for CASSLASGGGTDTQYF.

The genes are TRBV11-3 and TRBJ2-1; TRBD2 might be the D (6 bases). The germline V and J ends were trimmed by 8 bases and 1 base, with 15 bases remaining between them. The CDR3 runs 15 residues. Germline V gene lookup returns CDR1 SGHNT and CDR2 YENEEA. The CDR3 region has the DNA TGTGCCAGCCTCCCCTACGGGGGTTCCTACAATGAGCAGTTCTTC. Translation: CASLPYGGSYNEQFF.

The rearrangement links TRBV7-2 to TRBJ2-5; no clear D. This CDR3 has 13 amino acids. Trimming cost V 2 bases and J 5 bases, with 9 bases left between them. Germline lookup yields CDR1 SGHTA and CDR2 FQGNSA. In DNA form, the CDR3 reads TGTGCCAGCAGCTTACGTGGCGGCGAGACCCAGTACTTC. Translated: CASSLRGGETQYF.

The V gene is TRBV28, the J gene TRBJ1-6, with D perhaps matching TRBD1 (6 bases). Germline V lookup: CDR1 MDHEN, CDR2 SYDVKM. With 7 bases removed from V and 10 bases from J, the gap between germline ends came to 20 bases. This CDR3 spans 15 amino acids. The CDR3 region has the DNA TGTGCCAGCACCCCCCCCGGTCCGGGGGGCTCACCCCTCCACTTT. Its protein is CASTPPGPGGSPLHF.

The chain uses TRBV5-4 and TRBJ2-5; 9 nucleotides align to TRBD2. Germline CDR1 and CDR2: SGHNT and YYREEE (reference sequence). The CDR3 runs to 16 residues. Trimming at V came to 2 bases and at J to 3 bases, leaving 8 bases not matched to a gene. The CDR3 sequence: CASSFKTSGPKETQYF. The CDR3 DNA is TGTGCCAGCAGCTTCAAGACTAGCGGCCCTAAAGAGACCCAGTACTTC.

This chain links TRBV12-3 or TRBV12-4 with TRBJ1-5, with D hard to call. The CDR3 runs 13 residues. V shed 0 bases and J shed 6 bases, with 6 bases lying between them. The CDR3 protein is CASSLAAAQPQHF. The CDR3 DNA sequence: TGTGCCAGCAGTTTAGCGGCGGCTCAGCCCCAGCATTTT.

The chain employs TRBV20-1 and TRBJ2-7; D remains ambiguous. V was clipped by 3 bases and J by 4 bases, with 19 bases between them. Germline V gives CDR1 DFQATT, CDR2 SNEGSKA (reference sequence). CDR3 length: 15 amino acids. Here the CDR3 reads CSASFPAALIYEQYV. DNA for the CDR3: TGCAGTGCTAGTTTCCCGGCGGCCCTAATATACGAGCAGTACGTC.

The CDR3 spells CASSYSSPSGDTQYF. CDR3 nucleotide sequence: TGTGCCAGCAGTTACTCGAGCCCTAGCGGAGATACGCAGTATTTT. This chain joins TRBV6-5 and TRBJ2-3; TRBD2 aligns across 7 bases. CDR3 size: 15 residues. Germline values: CDR1 MNHEY, CDR2 SVGAGI. The ends lost 0 bases at V and 5 bases at J; junction bases unmatched: 5.

The chain is built from TRBV3-1 (or the pseudogene TRBV3-2) and TRBJ2-5; TRBD2 matches 8 bases. This CDR3 has 17 amino acids. Germline CDR1 LGHDT, CDR2 YNNKEL (reference sequence). V was pared by 2 bases and J by 5 bases, with 13 bases of the junction left unmatched. CDR3 in amino acids: CASSQIGRGAPGETQYF. For the CDR3, the DNA is TGTGCCAGCAGCCAAATTGGGCGGGGGGCCCCCGGGGAGACCCAGTACTTC.

The J gene is TRBJ2-7, the V gene TRBV9; the D gene is possibly TRBD2 (7 bases). V lost 0 bases and J lost 3, with 16 bases in between. The CDR3 totals 16 residues. Per germline, CDR1 SGDLS and CDR2 YYNGEE. The CDR3 sequence: CASSVVVGGPRYEQYV. CDR3 DNA sequence: TGTGCCAGCAGCGTAGTGGTCGGGGGGCCACGCTACGAGCAGTACGTC.

This clone was counted once. The chain uses TRBV19 and TRBJ1-1; a possible D gene is TRBD1 (6 bases). V was cut by 1 base and J by 1 base, with 7 bases left in between. Germline V gene lookup returns CDR1 LNHDA and CDR2 SQIVND (reference sequence). The CDR3 contains 14 residues. The CDR3 sequence is CASSIVGGNTEAFF. As DNA, the CDR3 is TGTGCCAGTAGTATAGTAGGGGGGAACACTGAAGCTTTCTTT.